Following are 5 T cell receptor beta chains from one sample sequenced in a study of blood T cells in healthy people across ages. Primers used in a second PCR of about 7 to 11 cycles were a sample-barcoded 5' primer and a J-beta primer mix. One entry per CDR3 protein, called by TCRdb with MiXCR from the 5' RACE reads. The table shows about a million distinct CDR3 sequences, with approximately 50% occurring only once. The sample consisted of blood. The origin of the receptors is a woman aged 60-70 years in good health.

A note on this clonotype: The junction differs from germline at one of its ends, possibly a read error. The chain combines TRBV9 with TRBJ1-5; D ambiguous. This CDR3 has 13 amino acids. CDR1 is SGDLS and CDR2 is YYNGEE in the germline V gene. CDR3 DNA sequence: TGTGCCAGCAGCGTAGATGGCAATCAGCCCCCGCATTTT. This encodes CASSVDGNQPPHF. Combining the CDR3 with reference TRBV9 and TRBJ1-5 gives the whole variable domain DSGVTQTPKHLITATGQRVTLRCSPRSGDLSVYWYQQSLDQGLQFLIQYYNGEERAKGNILERFSAQQFPDLHSELNLSSLELGDSALYFCASSVDGNQPPHFGDGTRLSIL.

This chain joins TRBV20-1 and TRBJ2-3, with D unclear. The CDR3 is 13 residues long. V lost 1 base to trimming and J lost 0 bases, with 5 bases between them. Germline assignment: CDR1 DFQATT and CDR2 SNEGSKA (reference sequence). In DNA form, the CDR3 reads TGCAGTGCTAGAGGGGATAGCACAGATACGCAGTATTTT. Encoded protein: CSARGDSTDTQYF.

This clonotype was detected only a few times. The chain joins TRBV7-9 to TRBJ2-3; tentatively, D is TRBD2 (5 bases). Trimming took off 6 bases at V and 3 bases at J, with 19 bases between the two ends. The CDR3 runs to 16 residues. The germline V gene encodes CDR1 SEHNR and CDR2 FQNEAQ (reference sequence). The CDR3: CASRPYTAGVTDTQYF. The CDR3 DNA is TGTGCCAGCAGACCCTACACAGCCGGGGTTACAGATACGCAGTATTTT.

The chain employs TRBV18 and TRBJ2-3; the D call may be TRBD1 or TRBD2 (5 bases each). From germline, CDR1 is KGHSH and CDR2 LQKENI. V shed 6 bases and J shed 4 bases, with 17 bases lying between them. This CDR3 has 15 residues. CDR3 DNA sequence: TGTGCCAGCTCGCCCGGGACCTCTCTCGCAGATACGCAGTATTTT. Its protein is CASSPGTSLADTQYF.

In this sample, this clonotype turned up a few times. V usage is TRBV5-1 and J usage is TRBJ2-1; 9 nucleotides line up with TRBD2. CDR3 length equals 16 residues. Per germline, CDR1 SGHRS and CDR2 YFSETQ. Trimming at V came to 4 bases and at J to 6 bases, leaving 11 bases not matched to a gene. CDR3 region: CASSQAAGGMTNEQFF. CDR3 coding DNA: TGCGCCAGCAGCCAGGCAGCGGGAGGCATGACCAATGAGCAGTTCTTC.